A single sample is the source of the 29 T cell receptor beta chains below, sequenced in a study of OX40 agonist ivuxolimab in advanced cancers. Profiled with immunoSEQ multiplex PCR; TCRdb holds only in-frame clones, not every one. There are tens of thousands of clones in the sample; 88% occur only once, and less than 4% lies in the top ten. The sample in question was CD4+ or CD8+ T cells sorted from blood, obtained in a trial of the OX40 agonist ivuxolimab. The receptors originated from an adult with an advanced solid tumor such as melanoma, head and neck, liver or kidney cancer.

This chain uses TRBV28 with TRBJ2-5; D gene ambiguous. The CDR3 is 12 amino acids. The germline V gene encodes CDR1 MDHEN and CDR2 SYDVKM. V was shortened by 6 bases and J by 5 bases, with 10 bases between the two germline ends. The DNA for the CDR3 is TGTGCCAGCAGGGGATTGGAGGAGACCCAGTACTTC. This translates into CASRGLEETQYF.

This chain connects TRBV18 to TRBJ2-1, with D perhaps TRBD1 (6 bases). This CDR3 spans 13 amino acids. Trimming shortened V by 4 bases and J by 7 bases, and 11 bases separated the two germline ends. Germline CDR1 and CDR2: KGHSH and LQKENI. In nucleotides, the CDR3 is TGTGCCAGCTCACAAAGGACAGTTAATGAGCAGTTCTTC. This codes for CASSQRTVNEQFF.

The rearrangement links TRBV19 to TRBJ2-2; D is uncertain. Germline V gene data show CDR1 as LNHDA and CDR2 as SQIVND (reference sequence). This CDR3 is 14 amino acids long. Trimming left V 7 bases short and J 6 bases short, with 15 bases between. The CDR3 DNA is TGTGCCAGTAACCCCGCCCGAGACTCCGGGGAGCTGTTTTTT. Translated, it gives CASNPARDSGELFF.

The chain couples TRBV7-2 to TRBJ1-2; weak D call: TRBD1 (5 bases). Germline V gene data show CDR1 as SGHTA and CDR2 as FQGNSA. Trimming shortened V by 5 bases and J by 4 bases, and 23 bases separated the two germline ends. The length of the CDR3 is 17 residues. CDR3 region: CASSPRSGPQSGYGYTF. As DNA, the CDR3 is TGTGCCAGCAGCCCCCGCTCGGGACCTCAGAGTGGCTATGGCTACACCTTC.

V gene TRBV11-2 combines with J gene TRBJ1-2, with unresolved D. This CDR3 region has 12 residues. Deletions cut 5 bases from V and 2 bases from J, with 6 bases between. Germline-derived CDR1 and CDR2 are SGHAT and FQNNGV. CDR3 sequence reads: CASSRENYGYTF. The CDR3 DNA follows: TGTGCCAGCAGCCGCGAAAACTATGGCTACACCTTC.

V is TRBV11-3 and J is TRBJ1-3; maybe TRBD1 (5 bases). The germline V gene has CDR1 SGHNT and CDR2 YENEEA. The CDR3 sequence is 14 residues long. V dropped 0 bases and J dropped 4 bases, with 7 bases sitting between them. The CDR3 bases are TGTGCCAGCAGCTTAGATGACAGAGGAAACACCATATATTTT. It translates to CASSLDDRGNTIYF.

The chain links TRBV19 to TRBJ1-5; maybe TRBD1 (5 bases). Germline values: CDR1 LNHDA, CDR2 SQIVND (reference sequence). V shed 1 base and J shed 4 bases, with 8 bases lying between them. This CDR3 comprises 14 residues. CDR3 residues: CASSIGGANQPQHF. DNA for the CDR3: TGTGCCAGTAGTATAGGGGGCGCGAATCAGCCCCAGCATTTT.

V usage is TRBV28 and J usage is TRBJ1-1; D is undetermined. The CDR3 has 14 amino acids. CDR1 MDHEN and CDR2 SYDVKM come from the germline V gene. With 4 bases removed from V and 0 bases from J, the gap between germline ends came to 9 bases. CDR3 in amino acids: CASSSWPMNTEAFF. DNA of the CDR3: TGTGCCAGCAGTTCTTGGCCGATGAACACTGAAGCTTTCTTT.

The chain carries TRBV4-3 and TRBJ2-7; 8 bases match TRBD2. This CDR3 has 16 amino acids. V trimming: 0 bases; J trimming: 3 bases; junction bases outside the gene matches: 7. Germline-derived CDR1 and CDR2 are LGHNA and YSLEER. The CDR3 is CASSQDTGGDGYEQYF. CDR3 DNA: TGCGCCAGCAGCCAAGATACGGGAGGGGACGGCTACGAGCAGTACTTC.

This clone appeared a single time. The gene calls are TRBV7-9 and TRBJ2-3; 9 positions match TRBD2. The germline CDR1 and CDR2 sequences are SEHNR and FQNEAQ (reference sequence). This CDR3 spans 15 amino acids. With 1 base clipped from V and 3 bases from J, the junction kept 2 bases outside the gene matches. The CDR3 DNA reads TGTGCCAGCAGCTTAGGGCTAGCGGGGACAGATACGCAGTATTTT. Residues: CASSLGLAGTDTQYF.

CDR3 DNA: TGTGCCAGCAGCCAAGTTACCAGGGGCCGGGGTGGCTACACCTTC. This codes for CASSQVTRGRGGYTF. This chain joins TRBV14 and TRBJ1-2, with D possibly being TRBD1 (6 bases). The CDR3 spans 15 residues. V dropped 1 base and J dropped 7 bases, with 16 bases sitting between them. CDR1 SGHDN and CDR2 FVKESK come from the germline V gene. The whole variable domain, filled in from reference TRBV14 and TRBJ1-2, reads EAGVTQFPSHSVIEKGQTVTLRCDPISGHDNLYWYRRVMGKEIKFLLHFVKESKQDESGMPNNRFLAERTGGTYSTLKVQPAELEDSGVYFCASSQVTRGRGGYTFGSGTRLTVV.

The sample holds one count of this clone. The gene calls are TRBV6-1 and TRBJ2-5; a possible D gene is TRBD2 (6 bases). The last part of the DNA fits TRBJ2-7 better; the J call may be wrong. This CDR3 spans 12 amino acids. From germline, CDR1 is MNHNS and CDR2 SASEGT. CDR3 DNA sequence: TGTGCCACTGACGGCGGGACCTACGAGCAGTACTTC. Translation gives CATDGGTYEQYF.

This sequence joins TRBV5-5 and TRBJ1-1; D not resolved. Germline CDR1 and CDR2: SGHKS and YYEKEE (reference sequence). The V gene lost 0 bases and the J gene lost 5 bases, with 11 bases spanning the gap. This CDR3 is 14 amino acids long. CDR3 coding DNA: TGTGCCAGCAGCTTGGAGGGCCTGGGGACTGAAGCTTTCTTT. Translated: CASSLEGLGTEAFF.

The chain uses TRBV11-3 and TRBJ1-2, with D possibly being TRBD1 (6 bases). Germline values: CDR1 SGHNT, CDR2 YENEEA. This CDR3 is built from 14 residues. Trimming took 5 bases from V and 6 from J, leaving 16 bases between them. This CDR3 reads CASSPRPQGDGYTF. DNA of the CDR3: TGTGCCAGCAGCCCTAGACCACAGGGAGATGGCTACACCTTC.

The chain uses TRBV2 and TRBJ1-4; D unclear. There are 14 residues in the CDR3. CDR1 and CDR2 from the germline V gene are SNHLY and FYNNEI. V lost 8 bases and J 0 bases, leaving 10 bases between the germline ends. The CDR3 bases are TGTGCCAGCGGTCGGAGGTCAACTAATGAAAAACTGTTTTTT. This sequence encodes CASGRRSTNEKLFF.

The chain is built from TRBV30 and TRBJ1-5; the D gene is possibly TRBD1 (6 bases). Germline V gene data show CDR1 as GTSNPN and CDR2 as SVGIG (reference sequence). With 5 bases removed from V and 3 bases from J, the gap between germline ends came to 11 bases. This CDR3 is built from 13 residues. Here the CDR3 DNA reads TGTGCCTGGCAGGGGTCCGACAATCAGCCCCAGCATTTT. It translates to CAWQGSDNQPQHF.

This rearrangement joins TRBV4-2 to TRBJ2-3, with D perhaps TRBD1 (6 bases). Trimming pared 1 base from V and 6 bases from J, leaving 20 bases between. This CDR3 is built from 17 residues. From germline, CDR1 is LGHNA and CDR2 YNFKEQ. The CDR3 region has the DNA TGTGCCAGCAGCCAAGTTGTAGCAGGGGACGCGTATGATACGCAGTATTTT. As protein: CASSQVVAGDAYDTQYF.

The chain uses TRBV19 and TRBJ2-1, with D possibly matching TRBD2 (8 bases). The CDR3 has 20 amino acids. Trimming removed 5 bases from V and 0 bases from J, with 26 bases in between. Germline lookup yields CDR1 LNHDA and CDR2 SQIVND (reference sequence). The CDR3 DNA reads TGTGCCAGTAGTCCCCACAGGGGAGTAGCGGGGCTGCGCTCCTACAATGAGCAGTTCTTC. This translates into CASSPHRGVAGLRSYNEQFF.

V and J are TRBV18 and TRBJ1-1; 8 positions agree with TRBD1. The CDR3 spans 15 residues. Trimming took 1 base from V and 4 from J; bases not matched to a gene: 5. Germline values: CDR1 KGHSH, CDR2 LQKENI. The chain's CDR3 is CASSPQTGEGTEAFF. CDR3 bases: TGTGCCAGCTCACCACAGACAGGGGAGGGCACTGAAGCTTTCTTT.

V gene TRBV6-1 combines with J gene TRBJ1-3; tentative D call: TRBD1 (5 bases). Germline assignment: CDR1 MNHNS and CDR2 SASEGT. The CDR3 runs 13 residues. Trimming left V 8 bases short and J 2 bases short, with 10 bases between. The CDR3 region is CASGLGAGNTIYF. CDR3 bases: TGTGCCAGCGGTCTGGGGGCTGGAAACACCATATATTTT.

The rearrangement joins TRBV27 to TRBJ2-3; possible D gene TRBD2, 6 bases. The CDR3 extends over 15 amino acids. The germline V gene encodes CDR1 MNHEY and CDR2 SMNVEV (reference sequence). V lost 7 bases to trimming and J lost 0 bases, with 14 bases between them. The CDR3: CASTLAGTSTDTQYF. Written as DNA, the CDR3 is TGTGCCAGCACCCTCGCCGGGACTAGCACAGATACGCAGTATTTT.

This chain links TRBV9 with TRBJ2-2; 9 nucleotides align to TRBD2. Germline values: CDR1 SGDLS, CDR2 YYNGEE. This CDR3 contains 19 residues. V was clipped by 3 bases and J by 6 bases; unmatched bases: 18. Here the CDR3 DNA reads TGTGCCAGCAGCGCGAGGGGAAAGGGAGCGGGAGGCAGGGCCGGGGAGCTGTTTTTT. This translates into CASSARGKGAGGRAGELFF.

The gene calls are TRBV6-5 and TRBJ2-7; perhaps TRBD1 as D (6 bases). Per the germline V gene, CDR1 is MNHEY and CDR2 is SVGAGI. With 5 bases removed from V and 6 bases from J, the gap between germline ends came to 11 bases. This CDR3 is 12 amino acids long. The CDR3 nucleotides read TGTGCCAGCAGTCAACAGGGTACCGAGCAGTACTTC. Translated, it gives CASSQQGTEQYF.

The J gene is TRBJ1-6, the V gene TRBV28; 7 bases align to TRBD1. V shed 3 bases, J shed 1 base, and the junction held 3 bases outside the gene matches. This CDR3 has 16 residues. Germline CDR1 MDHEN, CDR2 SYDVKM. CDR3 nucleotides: TGTGCCAGCAGTTTGGACAGGCGATCCTATAATTCACCCCTCCACTTT. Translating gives CASSLDRRSYNSPLHF.

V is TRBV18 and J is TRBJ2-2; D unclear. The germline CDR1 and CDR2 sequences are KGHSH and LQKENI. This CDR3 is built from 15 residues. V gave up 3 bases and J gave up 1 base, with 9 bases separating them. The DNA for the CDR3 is TGTGCCAGCTCACCCCTACCGAGGAACACCGGGGAGCTGTTTTTT. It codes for CASSPLPRNTGELFF. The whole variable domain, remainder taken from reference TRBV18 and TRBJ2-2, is NAGVMQNPRHLVRRRGQEARLRCSPMKGHSHVYWYRQLPEEGLKFMVYLQKENIIDESGMPKERFSAEFPKEGPSILRIQQVVRGDSAAYFCASSPLPRNTGELFFGEGSRLTVL.

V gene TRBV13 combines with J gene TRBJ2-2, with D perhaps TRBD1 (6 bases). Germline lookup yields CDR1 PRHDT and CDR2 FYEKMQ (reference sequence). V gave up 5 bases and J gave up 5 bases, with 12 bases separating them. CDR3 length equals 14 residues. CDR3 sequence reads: CASSPRGLTGELFF. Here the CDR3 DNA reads TGTGCCAGCAGCCCCAGGGGCCTTACCGGGGAGCTGTTTTTT.

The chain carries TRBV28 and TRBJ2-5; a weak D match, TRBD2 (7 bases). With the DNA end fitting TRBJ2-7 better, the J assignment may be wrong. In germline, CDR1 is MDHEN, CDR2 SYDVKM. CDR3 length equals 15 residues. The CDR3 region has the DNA TGTGCCAGCACTGCAGCGCTCGGGGGGCCCTACGAGCAGTACTTC. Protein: CASTAALGGPYEQYF.

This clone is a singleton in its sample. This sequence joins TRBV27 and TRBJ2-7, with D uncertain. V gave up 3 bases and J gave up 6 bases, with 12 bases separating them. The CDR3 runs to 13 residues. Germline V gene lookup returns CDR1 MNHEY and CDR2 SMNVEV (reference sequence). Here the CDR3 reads CASSFSHSSEQYF. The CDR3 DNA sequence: TGTGCCAGCAGTTTCTCCCATAGCAGCGAGCAGTACTTC.

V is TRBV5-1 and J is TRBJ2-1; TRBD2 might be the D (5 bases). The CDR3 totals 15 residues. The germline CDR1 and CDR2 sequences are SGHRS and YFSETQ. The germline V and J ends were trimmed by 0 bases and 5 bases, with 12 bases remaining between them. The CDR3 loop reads CASSLAGVRDNEQFF. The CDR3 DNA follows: TGCGCCAGCAGCTTGGCCGGGGTTCGCGACAATGAGCAGTTCTTC.